This T cell receptor beta chain was identified during a study of blood T cell repertoires in COVID-19. Sequenced by immunoSEQ multiplex PCR; TCRdb stores in-frame clones only, minus some. This sample has about 360,000 clones; about 86% occur once, and the top ten carry almost 3%. The source is a young man with active or convalescent COVID-19. Sequenced sample: peripheral blood.

The CDR3 coding sequence is TGTGCCAGCAGCTCGAGGGCTTCAACTAATGAAAAACTGTTTTTT. This sequence encodes CASSSRASTNEKLFF. The chain is built from TRBV7-9 and TRBJ1-4; D is ambiguous. Looked up from germline, CDR1 is SEHNR and CDR2 is FQNEAQ (reference sequence). Trimming left V 4 bases short and J 0 bases short, with 9 bases between. The CDR3 runs 15 residues.